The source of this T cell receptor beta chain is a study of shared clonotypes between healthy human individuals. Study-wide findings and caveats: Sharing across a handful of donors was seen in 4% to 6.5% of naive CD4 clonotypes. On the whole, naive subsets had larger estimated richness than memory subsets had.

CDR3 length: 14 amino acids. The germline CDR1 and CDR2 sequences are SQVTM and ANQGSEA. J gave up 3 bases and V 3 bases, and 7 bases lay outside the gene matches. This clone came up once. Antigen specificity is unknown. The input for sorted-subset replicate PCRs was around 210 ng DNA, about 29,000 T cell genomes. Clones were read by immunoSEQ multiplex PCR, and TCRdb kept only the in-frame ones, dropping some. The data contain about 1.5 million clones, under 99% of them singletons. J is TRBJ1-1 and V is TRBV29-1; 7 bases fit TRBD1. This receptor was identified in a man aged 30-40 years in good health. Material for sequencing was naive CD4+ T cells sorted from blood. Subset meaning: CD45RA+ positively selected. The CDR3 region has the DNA TGCAGCGTTGAGTTGGAGGGGGCGGACACTGAAGCTTTCTTT. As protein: CSVELEGADTEAFF.